The entry below describes one T cell receptor (beta chain). These data originate in a study of Ad26.COV2.S vaccination and SARS-CoV-2 variants. About the study: Ad26.COV2.S arm of COV1001 included the donor. Once or twice, 56 days apart, Ad26.COV2.S was delivered intramuscularly.

The CDR3 spans 14 residues. The germline V gene encodes CDR1 SEHNR and CDR2 FQNEAQ (reference sequence). V shed 5 bases and J 4 bases; nucleotides not matched to a gene: 7. Profiled with immunoSEQ multiplex PCR; TCRdb holds only in-frame clones, not every one. The sample shows around 310,000 clones, around 90% of them seen only once. Treatment noted: some 20 received Ad26.COV2.S at low or high dose, single or two shots; about 5 received placebo; per-sample allocation not given. Material that was analyzed had been drawn on day 63 after the first vaccine or placebo injection. An 18-55-year-old adult in Boston served as donor.

Source: peripheral blood, taken in a trial of Ad26.COV2.S vaccine versus placebo. The chain couples TRBV7-9 to TRBJ1-2; TRBD1 aligns across 7 bases. This receptor was taken from a person between 18 and 59 years old who received the Ad26.COV2.S COVID-19 vaccine or a placebo. The CDR3, as DNA: TGTGCCAGCAGCCGGGACAGTCACACCTATGGCTACACCTTC. Translation gives CASSRDSHTYGYTF. The entire variable domain, with the rest obtained from reference TRBV7-9 and TRBJ1-2, is as follows: DTGVSQNPRHKITKRGQNVTFRCDPISEHNRLYWYRQTLGQGPEFLTYFQNEAQLEKSRLLSDRFSAERPKGSFSTLEIQRTEQGDSAMYLCASSRDSHTYGYTFGSGTRLTVV.